Below are 8 T cell receptor beta chains sequenced from a single sample in a study of control samples from healthy donors and cancer patients (dated by TCRdb to 2020 to 2021). Library preparation used the immunoSEQ multiplex PCR assay. The table comes from immuneACCESS by way of TCRdb, which keeps in-frame sequences with V and J called. Part of the clones is missing from these tables; in studies checked, under half for an unresolved V gene and the rest for unknown reasons. This sample is represented by under 200,000 clones; 90% to 95% of them were singletons. The ten largest clones take up approximately 15% of the sample. The material sequenced was PBMCs. The origin of the receptors is a man aged 55 to 70 with colorectal cancer.

The V and J genes are TRBV13 and TRBJ1-6, with D perhaps matching TRBD1 (5 bases). Germline loops: CDR1 PRHDT, CDR2 FYEKMQ (reference sequence). V was clipped by 5 bases and J by 2 bases, with 13 bases between them. The CDR3 totals 16 residues. The CDR3 reads CASSGDGGTYNSPLHF. The DNA of the CDR3 is TGTGCCAGCAGCGGCGACGGGGGGACCTATAATTCACCCCTCCACTTT.

The V gene is TRBV9, the J gene TRBJ2-3; TRBD2 agrees at 8 bases. V was pared by 7 bases and J by 6 bases, with 13 bases of the junction left unmatched. The V gene's germline CDR1 is SGDLS and CDR2 YYNGEE. The CDR3 runs 15 residues. As DNA, the CDR3 is TGTGCCAGCGGCACGGGGGGGCCGGTCTGGGATACGCAGTATTTT. Its translation: CASGTGGPVWDTQYF.

The chain links TRBV30 to TRBJ1-1, with TRBD1 identical over 8 bases. The germline CDR1 and CDR2 sequences are GTSNPN and SVGIG (reference sequence). V dropped 0 bases and J dropped 7; count of bases not matched to a gene: 7. This CDR3 comprises 14 residues. The CDR3 protein is CAWSVGTGVREAFF. CDR3 nucleotides: TGTGCCTGGAGTGTGGGGACAGGTGTACGTGAAGCTTTCTTT.

The rearrangement links TRBV7-9 to TRBJ1-4; D is unclear. The V and J ends lost 4 bases and 2 bases respectively, with 8 bases between them. Germline V gene sequence: CDR1 SEHNR, CDR2 FQNEAQ (reference sequence). The CDR3 extends over 14 amino acids. The CDR3 loop reads CASSSSVTNEKLFF. CDR3 DNA sequence: TGTGCCAGCAGCTCGTCGGTGACTAATGAAAAACTGTTTTTT.

V is TRBV19 and J is TRBJ2-2; possible D gene TRBD1, 6 bases. The V gene lost 4 bases and the J gene lost 5 bases, with 14 bases spanning the gap. Germline V gene lookup returns CDR1 LNHDA and CDR2 SQIVND (reference sequence). The CDR3 has 15 residues. In DNA form, the CDR3 reads TGTGCCAGTAGTACCTCCGGGACACTTACCGGGGAGCTGTTTTTT. This codes for CASSTSGTLTGELFF.

The chain has TRBV5-1 and TRBJ1-1; 8 bases match TRBD1. Germline CDR1 SGHRS, CDR2 YFSETQ. The trim removed 4 bases at V and 1 base at J, leaving 6 bases unmatched. This CDR3 contains 15 residues. In nucleotides, the CDR3 is TGCGCCAGCAGCCAGAGGACAGGGTCGAACACTGAAGCTTTCTTT. Translated, it gives CASSQRTGSNTEAFF.

The genes are TRBV7-9 and TRBJ2-1; 7 positions match TRBD2. J gave up 10 bases and V 5 bases, and 5 bases lay outside the gene matches. This CDR3 contains 12 residues. Germline CDR1 is SEHNR and CDR2 is FQNEAQ (reference sequence). CDR3 sequence reads: CASSMTSREQFF. Written as DNA, the CDR3 is TGTGCCAGCAGCATGACTAGCAGGGAGCAGTTCTTC.

The chain couples TRBV12-3 or TRBV12-4 to TRBJ2-7; the D gene is possibly TRBD1 (5 bases). V was trimmed by 6 bases and J by 1 base, leaving 7 bases between them. The CDR3 totals 12 residues. CDR3: CASSRESYEQYF. The CDR3, as DNA: TGTGCCAGCAGCAGGGAATCCTACGAGCAGTACTTC.